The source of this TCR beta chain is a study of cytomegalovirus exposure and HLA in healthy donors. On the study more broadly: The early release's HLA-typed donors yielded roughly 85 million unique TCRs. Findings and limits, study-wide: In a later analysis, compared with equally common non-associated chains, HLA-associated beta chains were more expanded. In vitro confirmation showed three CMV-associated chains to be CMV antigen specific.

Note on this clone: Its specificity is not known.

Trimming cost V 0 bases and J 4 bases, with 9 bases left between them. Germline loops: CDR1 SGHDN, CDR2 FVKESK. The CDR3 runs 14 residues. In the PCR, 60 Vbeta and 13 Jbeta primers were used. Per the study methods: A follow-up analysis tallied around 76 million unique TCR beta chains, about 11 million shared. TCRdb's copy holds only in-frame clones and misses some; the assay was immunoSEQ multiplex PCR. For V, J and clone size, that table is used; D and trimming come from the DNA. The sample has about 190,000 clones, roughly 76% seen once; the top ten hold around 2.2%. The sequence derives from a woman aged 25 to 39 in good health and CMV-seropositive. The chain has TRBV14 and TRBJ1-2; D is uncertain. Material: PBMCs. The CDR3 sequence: CASSQDPTAYGYTF. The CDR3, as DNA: TGTGCCAGCAGCCAAGATCCCACAGCCTATGGCTACACCTTC.